A single sample is the source of the 2 T cell receptor beta chains below, sequenced in a study of long-term antiretroviral therapy in people with HIV. Survey-level immunoSEQ v3.0 assays were run. Method: immunoSEQ multiplex PCR; TCRdb's copy keeps in-frame clones and lacks some. Of 15,000 to 20,000 clones listed, roughly three quarters were seen once; the top ten hold 10% to 14%. Sequences were derived from unsorted PBMCs, sampled 2.3 years after starting antiretroviral therapy. These receptors all come from a middle-aged woman with HIV.

This clone was seen only a few times. V gene TRBV2 combines with J gene TRBJ1-2, with 10 bases aligning to TRBD1. The CDR3 is made up of 13 amino acids. The ends lost 3 bases at V and 6 bases at J; junction bases unmatched: 1. Germline CDR1 is SNHLY and CDR2 is FYNNEI. The CDR3 sequence: CASSEGTGDGYTF. CDR3 in DNA: TGTGCCAGCAGTGAGGGGACAGGGGATGGCTACACCTTC. Drawing the rest from reference TRBV2 and TRBJ1-2, the complete variable domain is EPEVTQTPSHQVTQMGQEVILRCVPISNHLYFYWYRQILGQKVEFLVSFYNNEISEKSEIFDDQFSVERPDGSNFTLKIRSTKLEDSAMYFCASSEGTGDGYTFGSGTRLTVV.

This clone was observed once. The chain carries TRBV11-2 and TRBJ2-1; 9 nucleotides match TRBD2. The V and J ends lost 3 bases and 6 bases, in that order; junction bases with no gene match: 3. Germline V lookup: CDR1 SGHAT, CDR2 FQNNGV. CDR3 length equals 14 residues. As DNA, the CDR3 is TGTGCCAGCAGCTTGACGACTAGCGGCAATGAGCAGTTCTTC. Translating it yields CASSLTTSGNEQFF.